This record covers a single T cell receptor beta chain. Its target is not known. The length of the CDR3 is 14 residues. Germline CDR1 DFQATT, CDR2 SNEGSKA (reference sequence). V was cut by 8 bases and J by 0 bases, with 15 bases left in between. The sample comes from a study of CD8 T cells in ankylosing spondylitis. Findings and caveats of the study: Characteristic, it appeared, of ankylosing spondylitis blood was a TCR beta motif of roughly 8 highly homologous variants. Reported data indicate significant enrichment of disease-linked clones within matched ankylosing spondylitis synovial fluid. Certain motif variants had earlier appeared in reactive arthritis synovial fluid and blood. CD8+ disease-linked clones were present at relatively low frequencies in blood.

TCRdb ran MiXCR on the 5' RACE reads and lists one entry per CDR3 protein. The sample comprises some 840,000 distinct CDR3 sequences, 12% of which are singletons, and less than 0.65% rests with the top ten. The TCR comes from a male donor with ankylosing spondylitis. The chain carries TRBV20-1 and TRBJ2-3, with D perhaps TRBD1 (5 bases). The sequenced material came from blood, either unsorted or a sorted T cell fraction (not recorded which). In DNA form, the CDR3 reads TGCAGTCAACTTCGACAGCCTAGCACAGATACGCAGTATTTT. Translation gives CSQLRQPSTDTQYF.